The sequence of this T cell receptor (beta chain) was determined in a study of T-cell reconstitution after alpha-beta-depleted transplantation in children. Comment on this clonotype: As yet, its antigen is unknown.

V gave up 5 bases and J gave up 12 bases, with 14 bases separating them. The germline V gene has CDR1 DFQATT and CDR2 SNEGSKA (reference sequence). The CDR3 contains 10 residues. Study-wide findings and caveats: Diversity and T-cell counts at one year after transplant derived mostly from new T cells. Some patients' high day-60 TCRbeta diversity was traced to surviving recipient T cells and thymic progenitors.

Preparation of the TCRbeta library was carried out with unique molecular identifiers. TCRdb passed the PCR reads through MiXCR, listing each CDR3 protein once. In the table there are 450,000 to 600,000 distinct CDR3 sequences, roughly 13% of which are singletons. This sample comprised PBMCs, mostly from graft donor cells, obtained 360 days after TCRalphabeta/CD19-depleted stem cell transplant. The clonotype was recovered from a male patient younger than 18 who had a stem cell transplant for acute myeloid leukemia, so the T cells may come from the graft donor. The J gene is TRBJ2-7, the V gene TRBV20-1; TRBD1 might be the D (6 bases). The CDR3 here is CSASGHGLYF. The CDR3 nucleotides read TGCAGTGCTTCGGGACACGGGTTGTACTTC.